A single sample is the source of the 16 T cell receptor beta chains below, sequenced in a study of T cell responses to AZD1222 COVID-19 vaccine. Some clones are missing from TCRdb's copy, which holds only in-frame ones; the method was immunoSEQ multiplex PCR. The data hold about 200,000 clones, with roughly 94% observed a single time. The sequencing used peripheral blood, collected 28 days after the second dose of the MenACWY control vaccine. Source of these receptors: an adult who received the MenACWY meningococcal vaccine as a control.

The chain is built from TRBV28 and TRBJ2-7; 7 bases map to TRBD1. V lost 6 bases and J lost 6; bases outside the gene matches: 8. The CDR3 has 13 residues. The germline gives CDR1 MDHEN, CDR2 SYDVKM. The CDR3 coding sequence is TGTGCCAGCAGCTATGCGACAGGGAGCGAGCAGTACTTC. It encodes CASSYATGSEQYF.

J is TRBJ2-7 and V is TRBV9, with 7 positions matching TRBD1. Germline V gene data show CDR1 as SGDLS and CDR2 as YYNGEE. V dropped 4 bases and J dropped 0; count of bases not matched to a gene: 7. The CDR3 loop spans 15 amino acids. CDR3 region: CASSLTDRISYEQYF. The CDR3 DNA sequence: TGTGCCAGCAGCCTCACGGACAGGATCTCCTACGAGCAGTACTTC.

This clone was observed a single time. The J gene is TRBJ1-1, the V gene TRBV6-4; D not certain. V lost 4 bases and J 1 base, leaving 13 bases between the germline ends. The germline gives CDR1 MRHNA, CDR2 SNTAGT. The CDR3 has 15 amino acids. CDR3 in amino acids: CASSANWGGNTEAFF. Here the CDR3 DNA reads TGTGCCAGCAGTGCCAACTGGGGAGGGAACACTGAAGCTTTCTTT.

The chain combines TRBV19 with TRBJ2-7; TRBD2 matches at 10 bases. J gave up 7 bases and V 6 bases, and 9 bases lay outside the gene matches. The length of the CDR3 is 14 residues. Germline V gives CDR1 LNHDA, CDR2 SQIVND (reference sequence). The CDR3 DNA sequence: TGTGCCAGTAGCCCGGGACTAGCGCTGGGGGAGCAGTACTTC. The encoded protein is CASSPGLALGEQYF. The whole variable domain, remainder taken from reference TRBV19 and TRBJ2-7, is DGGITQSPKYLFRKEGQNVTLSCEQNLNHDAMYWYRQDPGQGLRLIYYSQIVNDFQKGDIAEGYSVSREKKESFPLTVTSAQKNPTAFYLCASSPGLALGEQYFGPGTRLTVT.

The chain combines TRBV4-3 with TRBJ2-2, with D possibly called TRBD1 or TRBD2 (6 bases each). Germline assignment: CDR1 LGHNA and CDR2 YSLEER. V dropped 0 bases and J dropped 2 bases, with 16 bases sitting between them. The CDR3 runs to 18 residues. The CDR3 coding sequence is TGCGCCAGCAGCCAAGAACTCTGGGGGGCTAGTAACACCGGGGAGCTGTTTTTT. This translates into CASSQELWGASNTGELFF.

CDR3 in DNA: TGTGCCAGTAACGCGGACACCCGGCAAGGGCCCCAGCATTTT. Translating gives CASNADTRQGPQHF. V and J are TRBV19 and TRBJ1-5, with D maybe TRBD1 (5 bases). Trimming removed 7 bases from V and 9 bases from J, with 19 bases in between. CDR3 length: 14 amino acids. CDR1 is LNHDA and CDR2 is SQIVND in the germline V gene (reference sequence).

This chain connects TRBV11-1 to TRBJ2-7, with TRBD2 matching over 10 bases. V was pared by 0 bases and J by 5 bases, with 10 bases of the junction left unmatched. This CDR3 spans 17 amino acids. Germline V lookup: CDR1 SGHAT, CDR2 FQDESV (reference sequence). CDR3 sequence reads: CASSLALTGTSVDEQYF. The CDR3 DNA sequence: TGTGCCAGCAGCTTAGCGCTAACGGGGACTAGCGTCGACGAGCAGTACTTC.

The gene calls are TRBV6-5 and TRBJ2-3; D is perhaps TRBD2 (6 bases). V was shortened by 2 bases and J by 1 base, with 10 bases between the two germline ends. Germline CDR1 is MNHEY and CDR2 is SVGAGI. The CDR3 consists of 15 residues. CDR3 in DNA: TGTGCCAGCAGTTACCCGGGAGAGGGCACAGATACGCAGTATTTT. This translates into CASSYPGEGTDTQYF.

This chain links TRBV27 with TRBJ2-3; 12 bases are shared with TRBD2. Looked up from germline, CDR1 is MNHEY and CDR2 is SMNVEV (reference sequence). The ends lost 6 bases at V and 6 bases at J; junction bases unmatched: 10. The CDR3 length is 16 residues. The CDR3 region has the DNA TGTGCCAGCAGCGCTTCCCGACTAGCGGGAGCGGATACGCAGTATTTT. Translated, it gives CASSASRLAGADTQYF.

The chain links TRBV19 to TRBJ2-2, with TRBD1 matching over 8 bases. V lost 6 bases to trimming and J lost 1 base; unmatched junction nucleotides: 7. CDR1 and CDR2 from the germline V gene are LNHDA and SQIVND (reference sequence). This CDR3 has 16 residues. The CDR3: CASRIAGGGNTGELFF. CDR3 sequence (DNA): TGTGCCAGTAGAATCGCAGGGGGCGGGAACACCGGGGAGCTGTTTTTT.

This clone was seen only once. The chain links TRBV18 to TRBJ2-1; perhaps TRBD1 as D (5 bases). The CDR3 has 15 residues. The germline gives CDR1 KGHSH, CDR2 LQKENI. The ends were cut back, 3 bases at V and 5 bases at J, with 14 bases in the middle. As DNA, the CDR3 is TGTGCCAGCTCACCCCCTTGGGGCGATAACAATGAGCAGTTCTTC. Translation gives CASSPPWGDNNEQFF.

Only one count was recorded for this clone. CDR3: CASRNYGYTF. CDR3 nucleotide sequence: TGTGCCAGCAGGAACTATGGCTACACCTTC. This rearrangement joins TRBV6-5 to TRBJ1-2; D ambiguous. The V and J ends lost 6 bases and 2 bases respectively, with 1 base between them. Germline V lookup: CDR1 MNHEY, CDR2 SVGAGI. The CDR3 loop spans 10 amino acids.

The chain recombines TRBV6-5 with TRBJ2-1, with a tentative D call TRBD1 (5 bases). This CDR3 spans 15 amino acids. The germline V and J ends were trimmed by 4 bases and 6 bases, with 16 bases remaining between them. CDR1 MNHEY and CDR2 SVGAGI come from the germline V gene. The CDR3 nucleotides are TGTGCCAGCAGTTCCACACATAGAAGGGGCAATGAGCAGTTCTTC. The encoded protein is CASSSTHRRGNEQFF.

The chain has TRBV6-2 or TRBV6-3 and TRBJ1-6; TRBD1 is a possible D gene (5 bases). The V gene's germline CDR1 is MNHEY and CDR2 SVGEGT. This CDR3 is 15 amino acids long. V lost 4 bases and J lost 6, with 13 bases in between. The CDR3 spells CASSLKEGLNSPLHF. The DNA for the CDR3 is TGTGCCAGCAGTTTAAAGGAGGGACTTAATTCACCCCTCCACTTT.

The chain is built from TRBV7-9 and TRBJ2-7, with D possibly being TRBD2 (7 bases). Germline assignment: CDR1 SEHNR and CDR2 FQNEAQ (reference sequence). Trimming took 5 bases from V and 3 from J, leaving 17 bases between them. This CDR3 comprises 15 residues. The CDR3 spells CASSPGGRGVYEQYF. The CDR3 DNA sequence: TGTGCCAGCAGCCCGGGAGGAAGGGGGGTCTACGAGCAGTACTTC.

The chain joins TRBV7-8 to TRBJ1-2; possibly TRBD1 for D (5 bases). The germline V gene has CDR1 SGHVS and CDR2 FQNEAQ. V was shortened by 5 bases and J by 6 bases, with 13 bases between the two germline ends. This CDR3 is built from 13 residues. The CDR3 region has the DNA TGTGCCAGCAGCAGTCAGGGTTATGATGGCTACACCTTC. Its translation is CASSSQGYDGYTF.